The 2 T cell receptor beta chains below come from one sample, sequenced in a study of spatial heterogeneity in lung cancer. One entry per CDR3 protein, called by TCRdb with MiXCR from the 5' RACE reads. Of several thousand distinct CDR3 sequences in the sample, about 3.9% were seen once. Time point here: sample taken at primary tumor resection. TCRs were sequenced from unsorted whole RNA of tumor, nontumor lung or PBMC. The sequences come from normal lung tissue next to the tumor, collected at surgery. The receptor set was obtained from a female donor with early-stage non-small cell lung cancer.

This clonotype was seen many times. A much larger clone lies one base from this, so it may be a read error. This chain links TRBV5-1 with TRBJ2-3; D might be TRBD1 (6 bases). Germline V gene data show CDR1 as SGHRS and CDR2 as YFSETQ. The CDR3 has 14 amino acids. This CDR3 is CASSAADSTVTQYF. CDR3 bases: TGCGCCAGCAGCGCCGCGGACAGCACAGTTACGCAGTATTTT.

This clonotype was picked up many times. The V gene is TRBV9, the J gene TRBJ1-6; a weak D match, TRBD1 (6 bases). Trimming cost V 3 bases and J 7 bases, with 17 bases left between them. CDR3 length: 16 amino acids. Germline-derived CDR1 and CDR2 are SGDLS and YYNGEE. The DNA of the CDR3 is TGTGCCAGCAGCGCCAAAAAACAGGGCGGGAATTCACCCCTCCACTTT. Translating it yields CASSAKKQGGNSPLHF.